These 18 T cell receptor beta chains share one sample of origin, sequenced in a study of shared clonotypes between healthy human individuals. Some clones are missing from TCRdb's copy, which holds only in-frame ones; the method was immunoSEQ multiplex PCR. Among some 2.4 million clones listed, approximately 93% were seen once. Sequencing input: naive CD4+ T cells from PBMCs. Subset specified: CD45RA+ positively selected. The receptors derive from a man between 18 and 29 years old in good health. Some clones in this sample may be carry-over from other donors' samples.

The chain combines TRBV7-9 with TRBJ2-3, with 10 bases fitting TRBD1. The CDR3 loop spans 18 amino acids. V trimming: 4 bases; J trimming: 3 bases; junction bases outside the gene matches: 13. Germline V gene sequence: CDR1 SEHNR, CDR2 FQNEAQ (reference sequence). CDR3 sequence: CASSSTPGQGMGTDTQYF. The CDR3 region has the DNA TGTGCCAGCAGCTCTACCCCGGGACAGGGGATGGGGACAGATACGCAGTATTTT.

CDR3 loop: CASSLGQGSTGELFF. CDR3 coding DNA: TGTGCCAGCAGTCTCGGACAGGGGAGCACCGGGGAGCTGTTTTTT. This chain uses TRBV6-1 with TRBJ2-2, with TRBD1 identical over 9 bases. V lost 5 bases and J lost 4; bases outside the gene matches: 5. Germline V gene lookup returns CDR1 MNHNS and CDR2 SASEGT. This CDR3 spans 15 amino acids.

The chain links TRBV29-1 to TRBJ2-1; the D gene could be TRBD1 or TRBD2 (6 bases each). Germline V lookup: CDR1 SQVTM, CDR2 ANQGSEA. There are 15 residues in the CDR3. Trimming removed 7 bases at V and 0 bases at J, with 16 bases between. As DNA, the CDR3 is TGCAGCGCGGGGGCAGCCGGGAGCTCCTACAATGAGCAGTTCTTC. Encoded protein: CSAGAAGSSYNEQFF.

V usage is TRBV18 and J usage is TRBJ2-7; no definite D call. The CDR3 runs 14 residues. The germline V gene has CDR1 KGHSH and CDR2 LQKENI. V gave up 3 bases and J gave up 6 bases, with 15 bases separating them. CDR3 bases: TGTGCCAGCTCACCGAGGTCCAGGTCGGTCGAGCAGTACTTC. This gives the protein CASSPRSRSVEQYF. Complete variable domain (other parts from reference TRBV18 and TRBJ2-7): NAGVMQNPRHLVRRRGQEARLRCSPMKGHSHVYWYRQLPEEGLKFMVYLQKENIIDESGMPKERFSAEFPKEGPSILRIQQVVRGDSAAYFCASSPRSRSVEQYFGPGTRLTVT.

This chain links TRBV28 with TRBJ1-1; the match to TRBD1 covers 7 bases. Germline assignment: CDR1 MDHEN and CDR2 SYDVKM. The V segment lost 6 bases and the J segment 4 bases; nucleotides outside the gene matches: 11. This CDR3 is 15 amino acids long. DNA of the CDR3: TGTGCCAGCAGGCGCCCGACAGGGACTGGCACTGAAGCTTTCTTT. It translates to CASRRPTGTGTEAFF.

This chain uses TRBV7-8 with TRBJ2-3; D perhaps matches TRBD2 (6 bases). Germline CDR1 reads SGHVS; CDR2 reads FQNEAQ. Trimming pared 5 bases from V and 6 bases from J, leaving 18 bases between. There are 15 residues in the CDR3. Here the CDR3 DNA reads TGTGCCAGCAGCCTCCGGAGGGCCATGACGGATACGCAGTATTTT. This sequence encodes CASSLRRAMTDTQYF.

Only one count was recorded for this clone. The rearrangement links TRBV27 to TRBJ2-5; no reliable D call. V dropped 5 bases and J dropped 5 bases, with 12 bases sitting between them. This CDR3 is built from 13 residues. The germline gives CDR1 MNHEY, CDR2 SMNVEV (reference sequence). CDR3 residues: CASSVRQQETQYF. CDR3 in DNA: TGTGCCAGCAGTGTCCGGCAGCAGGAGACCCAGTACTTC.

The chain's CDR3 is CASPSKEAREYTGELFF. CDR3 coding DNA: TGTGCCAGCCCCTCCAAGGAGGCCAGGGAGTACACCGGGGAGCTGTTTTTT. J is TRBJ2-2 and V is TRBV5-8; D tentatively reads TRBD1 or TRBD2 (5 bases each). The V end lost 7 bases, the J end lost 3 bases, and 22 bases lay between the germline ends. Germline loops: CDR1 SGHTS, CDR2 YDEGEE. The CDR3 is 17 amino acids.

The CDR3 DNA follows: TGTGCCAGCCAACGAGACAGGGAGTCGGCTTTCTTT. This translates into CASQRDRESAFF. This chain uses TRBV2 with TRBJ1-1; 7 bases map to TRBD1. Germline loops: CDR1 SNHLY, CDR2 FYNNEI. The V and J ends lost 8 bases and 11 bases, in that order; junction bases with no gene match: 11. This CDR3 region has 12 residues.

The chain carries TRBV9 and TRBJ2-5, with 12 bases matching TRBD2. The length of the CDR3 is 17 residues. The V gene's germline CDR1 is SGDLS and CDR2 YYNGEE. Germline trimming cut 0 bases from V and 5 bases from J; bases unmatched to any gene: 8. CDR3 in amino acids: CASSVGASGRAFETQYF. The DNA for the CDR3 is TGTGCCAGCAGCGTAGGGGCTAGCGGGAGGGCTTTTGAGACCCAGTACTTC.

The CDR3: CASRPTNSYEQYF. In DNA form, the CDR3 reads TGTGCCAGCAGGCCTACAAATTCCTACGAGCAGTACTTC. V gene TRBV28 combines with J gene TRBJ2-7, with D hard to call. Per the germline V gene, CDR1 is MDHEN and CDR2 is SYDVKM. Deletions cut 6 bases from V and 1 base from J, with 10 bases between. CDR3 length equals 13 residues.

This rearrangement joins TRBV30 to TRBJ2-1; no firm D call. CDR1 and CDR2 (germline): GTSNPN, SVGIG (reference sequence). The CDR3 length is 11 residues. V gave up 1 base and J gave up 11 bases, with 9 bases separating them. DNA for the CDR3: TGTGCCTGGAGTGGGCGGCCCAAGCAGTTCTTC. Residues: CAWSGRPKQFF.

Only one count was recorded for this clone. The chain links TRBV11-1 to TRBJ2-7, with D perhaps given as TRBD1 or TRBD2 (6 bases each). The CDR3 is 13 residues long. Germline V lookup: CDR1 SGHAT, CDR2 FQDESV (reference sequence). The V gene lost 4 bases and the J gene lost 6 bases, with 13 bases spanning the gap. The CDR3 DNA follows: TGTGCCAGCAGCTCCGAGGGGGGTGGCGAGCAGTACTTC. Translation: CASSSEGGGEQYF.

The rearrangement uses TRBV27 and TRBJ2-7; 9 bases map to TRBD1. Trimming at V came to 6 bases and at J to 0 bases, leaving 6 bases not matched to a gene. The CDR3 sequence is 15 residues long. Germline assignment: CDR1 MNHEY and CDR2 SMNVEV (reference sequence). The CDR3: CASRTRTGDSYEQYF. CDR3 nucleotides: TGTGCCAGCAGGACCCGGACAGGGGACTCCTACGAGCAGTACTTC.

About this clone: This sample includes further DNA sequences coding for the same CDR3. The CDR3 is CASSLGGAYGYTF. Written as DNA, the CDR3 is TGTGCCAGCAGCTTAGGCGGTGCCTATGGCTACACCTTC. The rearrangement uses TRBV7-8 and TRBJ1-2; D is uncertain. The germline CDR1 and CDR2 sequences are SGHVS and FQNEAQ. The length of the CDR3 is 13 residues. The V and J ends lost 1 base and 4 bases respectively, with 7 bases between them.

The J gene is TRBJ1-2, the V gene TRBV18; no reliable D call. V shed 2 bases and J shed 6 bases, with 10 bases lying between them. CDR1 is KGHSH and CDR2 is LQKENI in the germline V gene. The CDR3 contains 13 residues. The CDR3 coding sequence is TGTGCCAGCTCACCAAGCACATTCGATGGCTACACCTTC. It encodes CASSPSTFDGYTF.

The gene calls are TRBV19 and TRBJ1-4; D possibly corresponds to TRBD1 (6 bases). This CDR3 has 14 amino acids. Trimming left V 3 bases short and J 7 bases short, with 12 bases between. CDR1 and CDR2 from the germline V gene are LNHDA and SQIVND (reference sequence). The CDR3 nucleotides are TGTGCCAGTAGTATCGGGGGGCGAGGTGAAAAACTGTTTTTT. Its translation: CASSIGGRGEKLFF. The full variable domain, rest sourced from reference TRBV19 and TRBJ1-4, is DGGITQSPKYLFRKEGQNVTLSCEQNLNHDAMYWYRQDPGQGLRLIYYSQIVNDFQKGDIAEGYSVSREKKESFPLTVTSAQKNPTAFYLCASSIGGRGEKLFFGSGTQLSVL.

The chain combines TRBV27 with TRBJ2-1, with 7 bases fitting TRBD1. After removal of 0 bases from V and 4 bases from J, the junction contained 6 bases not matched to a gene. This CDR3 comprises 16 residues. The V gene's germline CDR1 is MNHEY and CDR2 SMNVEV (reference sequence). CDR3 in amino acids: CASSLSYTGAYNEQFF. CDR3 bases: TGTGCCAGCAGTTTATCGTACACAGGGGCATACAATGAGCAGTTCTTC.